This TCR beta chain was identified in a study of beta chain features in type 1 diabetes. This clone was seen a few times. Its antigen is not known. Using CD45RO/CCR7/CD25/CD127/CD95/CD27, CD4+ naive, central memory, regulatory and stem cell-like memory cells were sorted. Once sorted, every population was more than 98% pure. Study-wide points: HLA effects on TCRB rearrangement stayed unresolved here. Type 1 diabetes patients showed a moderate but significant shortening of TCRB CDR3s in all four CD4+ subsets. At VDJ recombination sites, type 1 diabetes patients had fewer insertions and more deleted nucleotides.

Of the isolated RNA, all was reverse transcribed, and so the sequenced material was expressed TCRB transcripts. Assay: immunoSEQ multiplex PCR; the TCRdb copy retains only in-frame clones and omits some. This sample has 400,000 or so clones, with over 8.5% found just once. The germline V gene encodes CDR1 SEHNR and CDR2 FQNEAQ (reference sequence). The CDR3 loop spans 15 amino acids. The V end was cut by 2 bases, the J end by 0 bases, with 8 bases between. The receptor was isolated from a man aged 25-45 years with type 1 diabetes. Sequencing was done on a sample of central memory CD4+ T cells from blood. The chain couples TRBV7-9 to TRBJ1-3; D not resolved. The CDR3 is CASSLPPGSGNTIYF. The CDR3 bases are TGTGCCAGCAGCTTACCCCCGGGCTCTGGAAACACCATATATTTT. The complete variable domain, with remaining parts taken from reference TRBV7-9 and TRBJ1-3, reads DTGVSQNPRHKITKRGQNVTFRCDPISEHNRLYWYRQTLGQGPEFLTYFQNEAQLEKSRLLSDRFSAERPKGSFSTLEIQRTEQGDSAMYLCASSLPPGSGNTIYFGEGSWLTVV.